Described below is a single T cell receptor beta chain sequence and its context. Its antigen remains unidentified. Each Susac syndrome patient had definite or probable disease by recently defined criteria. V was clipped by 0 bases and J by 3 bases, with 15 bases between them. Per germline, CDR1 SGDLS and CDR2 YYNGEE. CDR3 length equals 16 residues. The data originate from a study of CD8 T cells in Susac syndrome. The study's findings and limits: In total CD8+ repertoires, roughly 16 Susac-specific public clones were found, and CD8+ TEMRA repertoires had roughly five. CD8+ clonal expansion in Susac peaked in TEMRA cells and active patients.

RNA, at about 0.5 to 1 ug, was reverse transcribed with random hexamers. Amplification of TCR beta CDR3 by immunoSEQ multiplex PCR spanned 54 Vbeta and 13 Jbeta. TCRdb re-derived calls from the immunoSEQ multiplex PCR reads in MiXCR, one entry per CDR3 protein. This table holds around 170,000 distinct CDR3 sequences, 85% to 95% found once. Material: CD8+ T cells from PBMCs. V usage is TRBV9 and J usage is TRBJ1-1; possible D gene TRBD1, 6 bases. This TCR derives from a human donor with Susac syndrome. The CDR3 DNA reads as TGTGCCAGCAGCGTAGACGGCCAGGGGAGGGACACTGAAGCTTTCTTT. The encoded protein is CASSVDGQGRDTEAFF.